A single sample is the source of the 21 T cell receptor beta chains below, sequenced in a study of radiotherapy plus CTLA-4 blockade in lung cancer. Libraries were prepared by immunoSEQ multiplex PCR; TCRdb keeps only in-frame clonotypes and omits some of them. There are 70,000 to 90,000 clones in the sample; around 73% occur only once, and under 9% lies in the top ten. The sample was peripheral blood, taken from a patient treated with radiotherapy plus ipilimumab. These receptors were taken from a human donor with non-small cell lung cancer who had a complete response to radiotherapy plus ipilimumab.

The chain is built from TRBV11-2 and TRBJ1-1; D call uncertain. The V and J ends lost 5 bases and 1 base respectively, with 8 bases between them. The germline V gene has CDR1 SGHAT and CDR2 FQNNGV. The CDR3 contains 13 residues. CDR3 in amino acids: CASSTSTNTEAFF. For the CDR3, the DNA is TGTGCCAGCAGCACGTCTACGAACACTGAAGCTTTCTTT.

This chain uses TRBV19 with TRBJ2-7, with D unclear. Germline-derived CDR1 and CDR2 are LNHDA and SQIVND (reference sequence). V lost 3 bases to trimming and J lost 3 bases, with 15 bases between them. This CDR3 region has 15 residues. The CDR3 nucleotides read TGTGCCAGTAGTATCTATGGCTACTCCAGCTACGAGCAGTACTTC. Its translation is CASSIYGYSSYEQYF.

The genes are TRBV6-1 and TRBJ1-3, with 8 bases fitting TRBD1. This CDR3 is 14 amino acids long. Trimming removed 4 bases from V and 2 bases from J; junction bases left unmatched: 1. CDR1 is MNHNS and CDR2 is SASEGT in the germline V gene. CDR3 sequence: CASSVQGAGNTIYF. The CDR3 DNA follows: TGTGCCAGCAGTGTACAGGGGGCTGGAAACACCATATATTTT.

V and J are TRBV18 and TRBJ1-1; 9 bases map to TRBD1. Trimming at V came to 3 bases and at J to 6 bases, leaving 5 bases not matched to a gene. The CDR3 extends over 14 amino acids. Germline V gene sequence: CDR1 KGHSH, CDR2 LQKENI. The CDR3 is CASSPSGQGAEAFF. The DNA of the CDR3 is TGTGCCAGCTCACCCTCGGGACAGGGCGCTGAAGCTTTCTTT.

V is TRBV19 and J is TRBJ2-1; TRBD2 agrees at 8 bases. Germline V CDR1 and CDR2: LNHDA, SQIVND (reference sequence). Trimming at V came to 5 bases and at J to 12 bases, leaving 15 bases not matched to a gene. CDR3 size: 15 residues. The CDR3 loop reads CASSPGTSLIMRQFF. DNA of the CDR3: TGTGCCAGTAGTCCCGGGACTAGTTTGATAATGAGGCAGTTCTTC.

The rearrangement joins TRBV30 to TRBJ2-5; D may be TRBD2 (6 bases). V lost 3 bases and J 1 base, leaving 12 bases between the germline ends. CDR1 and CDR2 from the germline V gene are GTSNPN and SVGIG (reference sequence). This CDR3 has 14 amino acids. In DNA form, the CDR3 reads TGTGCCTGGAGGCTTAGCGGAGTCCAAGAGACCCAGTACTTC. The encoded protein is CAWRLSGVQETQYF.

The CDR3 nucleotides read TGCGCCAGCAGCTTGGGGCTCGGGGATTTCTATGGCTACACCTTC. Its translation is CASSLGLGDFYGYTF. V is TRBV5-1 and J is TRBJ1-2, with D unresolved. The germline V and J ends were trimmed by 0 bases and 4 bases, with 13 bases remaining between them. There are 15 residues in the CDR3. Germline-derived CDR1 and CDR2 are SGHRS and YFSETQ.

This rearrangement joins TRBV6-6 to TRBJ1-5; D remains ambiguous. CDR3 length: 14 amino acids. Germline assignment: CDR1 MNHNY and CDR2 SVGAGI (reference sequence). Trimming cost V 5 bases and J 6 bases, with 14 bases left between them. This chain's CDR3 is CASSDPRGIQPQHF. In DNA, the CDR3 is TGTGCCAGCAGTGACCCCCGAGGGATTCAGCCCCAGCATTTT.

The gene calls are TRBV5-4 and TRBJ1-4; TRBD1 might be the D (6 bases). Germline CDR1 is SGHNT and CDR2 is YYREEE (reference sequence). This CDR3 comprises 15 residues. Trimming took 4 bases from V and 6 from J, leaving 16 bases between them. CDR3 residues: CASSPSPRGDEKLFF. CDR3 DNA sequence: TGTGCCAGCAGCCCAAGTCCAAGGGGGGATGAAAAACTGTTTTTT.

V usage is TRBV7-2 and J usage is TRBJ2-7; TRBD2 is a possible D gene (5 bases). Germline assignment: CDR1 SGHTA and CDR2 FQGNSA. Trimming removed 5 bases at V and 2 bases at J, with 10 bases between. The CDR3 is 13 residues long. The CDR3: CASSRRTTYEQYF. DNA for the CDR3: TGTGCCAGCAGCCGGAGGACCACCTACGAGCAGTACTTC.

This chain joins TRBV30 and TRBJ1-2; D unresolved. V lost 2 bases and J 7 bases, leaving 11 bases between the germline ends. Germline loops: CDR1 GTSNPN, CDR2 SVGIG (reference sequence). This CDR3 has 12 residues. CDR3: CAWSPDISGYTF. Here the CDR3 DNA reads TGTGCCTGGAGTCCTGACATTTCTGGCTACACCTTC.

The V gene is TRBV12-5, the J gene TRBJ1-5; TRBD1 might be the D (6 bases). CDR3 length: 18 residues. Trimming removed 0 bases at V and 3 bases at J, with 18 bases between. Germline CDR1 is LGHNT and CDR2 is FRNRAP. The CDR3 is CASGLVIPLQGYNQPQHF. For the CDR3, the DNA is TGTGCTAGTGGTTTGGTTATCCCCCTACAGGGCTACAATCAGCCCCAGCATTTT.

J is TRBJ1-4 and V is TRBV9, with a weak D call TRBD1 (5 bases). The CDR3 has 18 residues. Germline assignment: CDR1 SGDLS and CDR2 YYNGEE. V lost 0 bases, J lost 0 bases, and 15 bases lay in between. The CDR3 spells CASSVDYWEGSTNEKLFF. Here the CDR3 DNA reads TGTGCCAGCAGCGTAGATTATTGGGAGGGGTCAACTAATGAAAAACTGTTTTTT.

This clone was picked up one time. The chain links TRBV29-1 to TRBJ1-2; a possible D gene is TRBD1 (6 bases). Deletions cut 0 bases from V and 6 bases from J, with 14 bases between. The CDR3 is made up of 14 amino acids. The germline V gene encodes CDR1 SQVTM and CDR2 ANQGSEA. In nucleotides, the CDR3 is TGCAGCGTTGAAGACCAACAGGGAAACGATGGCTACACCTTC. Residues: CSVEDQQGNDGYTF.

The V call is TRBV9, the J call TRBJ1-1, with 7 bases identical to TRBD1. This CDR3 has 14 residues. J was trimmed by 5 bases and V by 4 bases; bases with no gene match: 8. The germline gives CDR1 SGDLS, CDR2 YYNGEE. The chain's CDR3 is CASSPDRLTTEAFF. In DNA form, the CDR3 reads TGTGCCAGCAGCCCGGACAGGTTGACGACTGAAGCTTTCTTT.

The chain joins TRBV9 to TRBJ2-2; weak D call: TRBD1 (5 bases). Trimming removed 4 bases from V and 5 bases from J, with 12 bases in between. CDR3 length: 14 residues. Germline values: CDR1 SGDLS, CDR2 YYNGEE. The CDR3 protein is CASSPRQYTGELFF. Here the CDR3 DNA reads TGTGCCAGCAGCCCTCGACAGTATACCGGGGAGCTGTTTTTT.

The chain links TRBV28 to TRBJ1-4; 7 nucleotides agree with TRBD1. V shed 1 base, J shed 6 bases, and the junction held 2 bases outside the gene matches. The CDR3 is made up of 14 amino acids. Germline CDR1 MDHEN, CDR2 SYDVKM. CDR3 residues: CASSLYRGDEKLFF. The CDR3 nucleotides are TGTGCCAGCAGTTTATACAGGGGTGATGAAAAACTGTTTTTT.

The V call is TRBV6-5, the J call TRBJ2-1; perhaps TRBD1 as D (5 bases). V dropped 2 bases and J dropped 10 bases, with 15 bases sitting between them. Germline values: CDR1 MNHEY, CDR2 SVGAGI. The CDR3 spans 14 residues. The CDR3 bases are TGTGCCAGCAGTTACGAGAGGACACCGAGGGAGCAGTTCTTC. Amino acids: CASSYERTPREQFF.

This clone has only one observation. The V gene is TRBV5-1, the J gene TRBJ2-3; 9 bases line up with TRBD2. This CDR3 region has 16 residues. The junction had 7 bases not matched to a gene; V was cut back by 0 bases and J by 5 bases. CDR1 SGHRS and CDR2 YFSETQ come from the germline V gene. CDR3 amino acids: CASSLAMAGGGDTQYF. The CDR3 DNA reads TGCGCCAGCAGCTTGGCCATGGCGGGGGGGGGAGATACGCAGTATTTT.

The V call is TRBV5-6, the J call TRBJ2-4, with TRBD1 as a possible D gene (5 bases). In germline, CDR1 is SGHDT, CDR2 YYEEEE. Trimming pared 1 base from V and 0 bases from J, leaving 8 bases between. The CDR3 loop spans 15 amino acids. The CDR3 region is CASSLPGLAKNIQYF. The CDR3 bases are TGTGCCAGCAGCTTGCCAGGGTTAGCCAAAAACATTCAGTACTTC.

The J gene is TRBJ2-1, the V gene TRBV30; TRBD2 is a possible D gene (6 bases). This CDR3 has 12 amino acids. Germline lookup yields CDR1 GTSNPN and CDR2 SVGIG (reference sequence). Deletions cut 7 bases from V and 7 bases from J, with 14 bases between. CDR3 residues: CAFIGGTNEQFF. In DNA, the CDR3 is TGTGCCTTCATTGGGGGGACTAATGAGCAGTTCTTC.